The clone carrying this TCR beta chain was counted many times. Its target is not known. These data come from a study of Graves' ophthalmopathy and Graves' hyperthyroidism. Study results and caveats: For predicting ophthalmopathy progression, the model had roughly 70% sensitivity and under 85% specificity.

TCR beta CDR3 amplification used RNA transcripts. First-round RT-PCR with HTBI primers preceded a second-round multiplex PCR. TCRdb reprocessed the multiplex PCR reads with MiXCR, giving one entry per CDR3 protein. Counted here are about 640,000 distinct CDR3 sequences, under 50% occurring once; the ten biggest clones make up 3% to 4%. V was trimmed by 1 base and J by 0 bases, leaving 6 bases between them. CDR3 size: 15 residues. The germline CDR1 and CDR2 sequences are SGHTA and FQGNSA. This receptor was obtained from an adult man with Graves' ophthalmopathy. What was sequenced was peripheral blood. This sequence joins TRBV7-2 and TRBJ2-2; unclear D gene. Here the CDR3 reads CASSLVAPNTGELFF. In DNA form, the CDR3 reads TGTGCCAGCAGCTTAGTAGCTCCGAACACCGGGGAGCTGTTTTTT.